This T cell receptor beta chain was sequenced for a study of blood T cell repertoires in COVID-19. CDR1 KGHSH and CDR2 LQKENI come from the germline V gene. This CDR3 is 14 amino acids long. Losses at the gene ends were 3 bases for V and 6 bases for J; bases not matched to a gene: 6. Assay: immunoSEQ multiplex PCR; the TCRdb copy retains only in-frame clones and omits some. The sample consists of 140,000 to 150,000 clones, over 80% of them appearing once. The clonotype was recovered from a woman aged 40 to 50 with active or convalescent COVID-19. The V gene is TRBV18, the J gene TRBJ2-7, with 9 bases that match TRBD1. Sequences were obtained from peripheral blood. As DNA, the CDR3 is TGTGCCAGCTCACCTACAACAGGGGGCCGCGAGCAGTACTTC. This encodes CASSPTTGGREQYF. Together with reference TRBV18 and TRBJ2-7, the CDR3 gives the full variable domain: NAGVMQNPRHLVRRRGQEARLRCSPMKGHSHVYWYRQLPEEGLKFMVYLQKENIIDESGMPKERFSAEFPKEGPSILRIQQVVRGDSAAYFCASSPTTGGREQYFGPGTRLTVT.